Shown below are 14 T cell receptor beta chains from a single sample sequenced in a study of Tregs in tolerant kidney transplant recipients. Measured with immunoSEQ multiplex PCR; TCRdb has only the in-frame clones, and not every one. Among roughly 120,000 clones, roughly nine tenths were seen once, and the ten largest hold around 0.6%. Sequencing was done on a sample of CD4+ T cells from blood. The source is a human donor in good health.

The rearrangement links TRBV21-1 to TRBJ2-1; the table names TRBD2, a call not compared with the DNA. TRBV21-1 is given as a pseudogene. There are 18 residues in the CDR3. For the CDR3, the DNA is TGTGCCAGCGCAAGGGGGGGACTCGACGAATTTGTCTACAATGAGCAGTTCTTC. Translation: CASARGGLDEFVYNEQFF.

This chain joins TRBV7-8 and TRBJ2-2, with D tentatively TRBD1 or TRBD2 (5 bases each). The CDR3 extends over 15 amino acids. Germline assignment: CDR1 SGHVS and CDR2 FQNEAQ. V gave up 1 base and J gave up 2 bases, with 8 bases separating them. CDR3 DNA: TGTGCCAGCAGCTTAGGGGACGTTAACACCGGGGAGCTGTTTTTT. Translation gives CASSLGDVNTGELFF.

This clone was recorded a few times. The CDR3, as DNA: TGTGCCAGCAGTGTAGAGACATATTACAATGAGCAGTTCTTC. This sequence encodes CASSVETYYNEQFF. This rearrangement joins TRBV6-1 to TRBJ2-1; D is unclear. Trimming removed 4 bases at V and 4 bases at J, with 11 bases between. This CDR3 region has 14 residues. The V gene's germline CDR1 is MNHNS and CDR2 SASEGT.

This clone was seen once. The chain is built from TRBV5-1 and TRBJ1-1, with D possibly matching TRBD1 (5 bases). V gave up 5 bases and J gave up 1 base, with 9 bases separating them. The germline V gene encodes CDR1 SGHRS and CDR2 YFSETQ. This CDR3 region has 13 residues. For the CDR3, the DNA is TGCGCCAGCAGAGGAGGGGCGAACACTGAAGCTTTCTTT. Its translation: CASRGGANTEAFF.

The CDR3 DNA reads as TGTGCCAGCAGTGAACAGGGGTTCGGGGAAGCTTTCTTT. Translated: CASSEQGFGEAFF. The chain joins TRBV6-1 to TRBJ1-1, with D possibly being TRBD1 (6 bases). Deletions cut 2 bases from V and 8 bases from J, with 12 bases between. Germline values: CDR1 MNHNS, CDR2 SASEGT. The CDR3 runs to 13 residues.

The chain recombines TRBV18 with TRBJ2-1, with 9 bases fitting TRBD2. Germline-derived CDR1 and CDR2 are KGHSH and LQKENI. The trim removed 0 bases at V and 9 bases at J, leaving 12 bases unmatched. The CDR3 contains 17 residues. The chain's CDR3 is CASSPPYGGRAILEQFF. The CDR3 DNA reads TGTGCCAGCTCACCACCGTACGGCGGGAGGGCCATACTTGAGCAGTTCTTC.

V gene TRBV6-5 combines with J gene TRBJ1-2; 8 positions match TRBD1. J was trimmed by 6 bases and V by 2 bases; bases with no gene match: 8. This CDR3 comprises 15 residues. Germline V lookup: CDR1 MNHEY, CDR2 SVGAGI. The chain's CDR3 is CASSYALGTGHGYTF. The CDR3 coding sequence is TGTGCCAGCAGTTACGCCCTAGGGACAGGACATGGCTACACCTTC.

As to this clone: The same CDR3 can be traced to other DNA sequences in this sample. The J gene is TRBJ2-5, the V gene TRBV5-1; D remains ambiguous. Between the trimmed V and J ends, which lost 4 bases and 2 bases, there was a span of 3 bases. Per germline, CDR1 SGHRS and CDR2 YFSETQ. This CDR3 spans 11 amino acids. The CDR3 loop is CASSLQETQYF. CDR3 nucleotide sequence: TGCGCCAGCAGCCTTCAAGAGACCCAGTACTTC.

This chain joins TRBV27 and TRBJ2-1; 7 nucleotides match TRBD1. The junction had 9 bases not matched to a gene; V was cut back by 4 bases and J by 0 bases. CDR3 length: 17 amino acids. Germline V lookup: CDR1 MNHEY, CDR2 SMNVEV (reference sequence). DNA for the CDR3: TGTGCCAGCAGTTCCGACAGGGAAAGACTCTCCTACAATGAGCAGTTCTTC. Its protein product is CASSSDRERLSYNEQFF.

The rearrangement uses TRBV15 and TRBJ1-2; TRBD1 matches 8 bases. This CDR3 comprises 17 residues. Germline V gene sequence: CDR1 LNHNV, CDR2 YYDKDF (reference sequence). V gave up 1 base and J gave up 0 bases; unmatched junction bases: 7. DNA for the CDR3: TGTGCCACCAGCAGAGCCTGGACAGGGAAGGCTAACTATGGCTACACCTTC. Encoded protein: CATSRAWTGKANYGYTF.

This chain links TRBV10-1 with TRBJ1-3; 7 nucleotides line up with TRBD1. The CDR3 length is 16 residues. Germline V gene lookup returns CDR1 WNHNN and CDR2 SYGVQD (reference sequence). V shed 6 bases, J shed 0 bases, and the junction held 8 bases outside the gene matches. The CDR3 nucleotides are TGCGCCAGCAGGGGGGGGGACAGACACTCTGGAAACACCATATATTTT. It is translated as CASRGGDRHSGNTIYF.

The chain links TRBV5-1 to TRBJ2-5, with D perhaps matching TRBD1 or TRBD2 (5 bases each). Germline lookup yields CDR1 SGHRS and CDR2 YFSETQ. The V end lost 9 bases, the J end lost 5 bases, and 17 bases lay between the germline ends. The CDR3 covers 13 residues. The CDR3 region has the DNA TGCGCCACCTCCGGGGCCCCTGGGGAGACCCAGTACTTC. Protein product: CATSGAPGETQYF.

The genes are TRBV6-1 and TRBJ1-2; possible D gene TRBD1, 5 bases. V lost 2 bases to trimming and J lost 6 bases, with 19 bases between them. The CDR3 contains 16 residues. Germline V gene lookup returns CDR1 MNHNS and CDR2 SASEGT. The CDR3 spells CASSETWTPVINGYTF. CDR3 DNA: TGTGCCAGCAGTGAAACCTGGACACCGGTTATCAATGGCTACACCTTC.

The V call is TRBV6-5, the J call TRBJ1-5, with D perhaps TRBD1 (6 bases). Trimming took off 6 bases at V and 2 bases at J, with 11 bases between the two ends. Germline V CDR1 and CDR2: MNHEY, SVGAGI. The CDR3 runs to 14 residues. CDR3 region: CASRLRQGNQPQHF. The CDR3 DNA sequence: TGTGCCAGCAGACTGAGACAGGGCAATCAGCCCCAGCATTTT.